Shown below are 10 T cell receptor beta chains from a single sample sequenced in a study of graft-versus-host responses after intestinal transplantation. Antigen specificity for these receptors is unknown. The data were produced by immunoSEQ multiplex PCR, yet TCRdb's version contains in-frame clones alone and is incomplete. Of 84,000 or so clones listed, around 86% are singletons. The sample here was unstimulated CD8+ T cells sorted from spleen or lymph node cells, taken before transplant. Receptors originate from a human donor who was the organ donor for an intestinal transplant.

V gene TRBV4-1 combines with J gene TRBJ1-5; D gene ambiguous. V was shortened by 1 base and J by 9 bases, with 13 bases between the two germline ends. Germline assignment: CDR1 MGHRA and CDR2 YSYEKL. This CDR3 is built from 14 residues. The CDR3 DNA reads TGCGCCAGCAGCCAAGTTAACTACCGGGGGCCCCAGCATTTT. This gives the protein CASSQVNYRGPQHF.

V and J are TRBV4-1 and TRBJ2-7, with 7 positions matching TRBD2. The CDR3 length is 16 residues. Germline CDR1 reads MGHRA; CDR2 reads YSYEKL. The V gene end was trimmed by 1 base and the J gene end by 3 bases; junction bases not matched to a gene: 9. Written as DNA, the CDR3 is TGCGCCAGCAGCCAAGGTCTGTTAGCTAGCGGCTACGAGCAGTACTTC. Amino acid sequence: CASSQGLLASGYEQYF.

The chain uses TRBV6-1 and TRBJ1-5; D is unclear. The CDR3 runs 14 residues. Trimming left V 5 bases short and J 9 bases short, with 17 bases between. CDR1 and CDR2 from the germline V gene are MNHNS and SASEGT. CDR3 DNA: TGTGCCAGCAGTTATGGCCAGATCTTCCGGCCCCAGCATTTT. It yields the protein CASSYGQIFRPQHF.

This clone occurred once. The chain couples TRBV5-4 to TRBJ2-2; 13 bases agree with TRBD2. V lost 3 bases, J lost 3 bases, and 5 bases stayed unmatched. CDR1 is SGHNT and CDR2 is YYREEE in the germline V gene (reference sequence). The length of the CDR3 is 17 residues. DNA for the CDR3: TGTGCCAGCAGCTCGGGACTAGCGGGGCCTTACACCGGGGAGCTGTTTTTT. Translated, it gives CASSSGLAGPYTGELFF. Filled out from reference TRBV5-4 and TRBJ2-2, the complete variable domain reads ETGVTQSPTHLIKTRGQQVTLRCSSQSGHNTVSWYQQALGQGPQFIFQYYREEENGRGNFPPRFSGLQFPNYSSELNVNALELDDSALYLCASSSGLAGPYTGELFFGEGSRLTVL.

V and J are TRBV27 and TRBJ2-1; D remains ambiguous. The germline CDR1 and CDR2 sequences are MNHEY and SMNVEV (reference sequence). The V and J ends lost 3 bases and 7 bases respectively, with 4 bases between them. CDR3 length: 11 residues. CDR3 region: CASSFGNEQFF. CDR3 nucleotide sequence: TGTGCCAGCAGTTTCGGGAATGAGCAGTTCTTC.

V gene TRBV9 combines with J gene TRBJ2-1; D perhaps matches TRBD2 (7 bases). Germline CDR1 is SGDLS and CDR2 is YYNGEE. Between the trimmed V and J ends, which lost 0 bases and 6 bases, there was a span of 13 bases. The CDR3 spans 15 residues. DNA for the CDR3: TGTGCCAGCAGCGTAGCCCGGGGAGGGGGCAATGAGCAGTTCTTC. It specifies CASSVARGGGNEQFF.

This rearrangement joins TRBV28 to TRBJ1-1; D gene ambiguous. Trimming shortened V by 6 bases and J by 0 bases, and 8 bases separated the two germline ends. CDR3 length: 13 amino acids. CDR1 and CDR2 (germline): MDHEN, SYDVKM. This CDR3 is CASSLGVNTEAFF. The CDR3 nucleotides read TGTGCCAGCAGCTTAGGTGTGAACACTGAAGCTTTCTTT.

V gene TRBV28 combines with J gene TRBJ1-5; D remains ambiguous. Trimming took 2 bases from V and 6 from J, leaving 23 bases between them. The CDR3 is 18 residues long. Germline CDR1 MDHEN, CDR2 SYDVKM. The CDR3 region has the DNA TGTGCCAGCAGTTTACGCCGGGTCGTGGCAGCGGAGGGTCAGCCCCAGCATTTT. Translated: CASSLRRVVAAEGQPQHF.

The chain employs TRBV6-6 and TRBJ1-2, with unresolved D. Germline loops: CDR1 MNHNY, CDR2 SVGAGI (reference sequence). The CDR3 totals 13 residues. Trimming shortened V by 5 bases and J by 4 bases, and 11 bases separated the two germline ends. CDR3 DNA sequence: TGTGCCAGCAGTGCAGCTTATAGCTATGGCTACACCTTC. It encodes CASSAAYSYGYTF.

The chain carries TRBV27 and TRBJ2-7, with a possible D match to TRBD1 (5 bases). Deletions cut 3 bases from V and 3 bases from J, with 12 bases between. The CDR3 has 14 residues. CDR1 and CDR2 from the germline V gene are MNHEY and SMNVEV (reference sequence). The CDR3 bases are TGTGCCAGCAGTTTTAACCCAGGGAACTACGAGCAGTACTTC. Its protein product is CASSFNPGNYEQYF.